This TCR beta chain was identified during a study of blood T cells in healthy people across ages. The V gene's germline CDR1 is SQVTM and CDR2 ANQGSEA. This CDR3 spans 12 amino acids. The V and J ends lost 5 bases and 1 base respectively, with 8 bases between them. A second PCR, run for roughly 7 to 12 cycles, used a sample-barcoded 5' primer plus a J-beta primer mix. TCRdb redid the calling of the 5' RACE reads with MiXCR, one entry per CDR3 protein. The data show roughly 1,000,000 distinct CDR3 sequences, 20% to 25% seen once. Overall study findings and caveats: Diversity was higher, and naive CD4+ cells more numerous, in long-lived donors than in aged donors.

Of note for this clonotype: The antigen remains unidentified.

The same data also went into a second study, on T cells of mothers and their children.

The V and J genes are TRBV29-1 and TRBJ1-1; no clear D gene. The receptor comes from a girl aged 2-9 years in good health. The material sequenced was blood. The CDR3 is CSVPPGNTEAFF. CDR3 bases: TGCAGCGTTCCCCCGGGGAACACTGAAGCTTTCTTT.